A selection of T cell receptor beta chains follows, all from one sample in a study of shared clonotypes between healthy human individuals. TCRdb's copy holds only in-frame clones and misses some; the assay was immunoSEQ multiplex PCR. Among more than 900,000 clones listed, 78% were seen once. The sequenced material came from memory CD4+ T cells from PBMCs. These receptors all stem from a man aged 18 to 30 in good health. Some clones in this sample may be carry-over from other donors' samples. Each CDR3 is given with its conserved first and last residue. The D gene is left open where the match is weak. Clone size is shown for a subset of rows, as once, few, many or a class of expanded clone.

TRBV5-1,TRBJ2-7,-,-,TGCGCCAGCAGCTTGGCCGGGACAATGAGGAGCTCCTACGAGCAGTACTTC,CASSLAGTMRSSYEQYF
TRBV28,TRBJ2-7,-,-,TGTGCCAGCAGTACCCCGGGACGGTACTACGAGCAGTACTTC,CASSTPGRYYEQYF
TRBV5-1,TRBJ1-2,TRBD1,-,TGCGCCAGCAGCTTGACAGGGGGTCTCTATGGCTACACCTTC,CASSLTGGLYGYTF
TRBV15,TRBJ2-5,TRBD2,once,TGTGCCACCAGCAGAGGTAGCGGGGGACAAGAGACCCAGTACTTC,CATSRGSGGQETQYF
TRBV28,TRBJ2-7,-,-,TGTGCCACCGGGGCCTCGTTCGACGAGCAGTACTTC,CATGASFDEQYF
TRBV19,TRBJ2-2,TRBD2,-,TGTGCCAGTAGTATAGGTTCTAGACGCGGGAGGCGGACCGGGGAGCTGCTTTTT,CASSIGSRRGRRTGELLF
TRBV7-9,TRBJ1-5,-,-,TGTGCCAGCAGCCGCGGGGATAGCAATCAGCCCCAGCATTTT,CASSRGDSNQPQHF
TRBV7-2,TRBJ2-7,TRBD2,-,TGTGCCAGCAGCTTAGGTGGTGGGAGGGATTACGAGCAGTACTTC,CASSLGGGRDYEQYF
TRBV7-3,TRBJ2-2,-,many,TGTGCCAGCAGCTTAACAGGGGGAACGAACACCGGGGAGCTGTTTTTT,CASSLTGGTNTGELFF
TRBV5-1,TRBJ2-7,-,-,TGCGCCAGCAGCCGTCAGACGGAGTACGAGCAGTACTTC,CASSRQTEYEQYF
TRBV28,TRBJ1-5,-,-,TGTGCCAGCAGTTTCCCCGGGGGAAGCAATCAGCCCCAGCATTTT,CASSFPGGSNQPQHF
TRBV27,TRBJ1-4,TRBD1,-,TGTGCCAGCAGTCCCTGGACAGGGGATAATGAAAAACTGTTTTTT,CASSPWTGDNEKLFF
TRBV7-2,TRBJ1-2,-,-,TGTGCCAGCAGCTTAAGAGTCGGAGCGTATGGCTACACCTTC,CASSLRVGAYGYTF
TRBV7-3,TRBJ2-1,-,once,TGTGCCAGCAGCTTAACGATCGGTAGGGTTTCCCACAATGAGCAGTTCTTC,CASSLTIGRVSHNEQFF
TRBV5-1,TRBJ1-2,-,-,TGCGCCAGCAGCTTGGGGCAGCCAAACTATGGCTACACCTTC,CASSLGQPNYGYTF
TRBV28,TRBJ2-3,-,-,TGTGCCAGCAGACCGACAGGCACAGATACGCAGTATTTT,CASRPTGTDTQYF
TRBV28,TRBJ2-1,TRBD2,once,TGTGCCAGTACTAGCGGGATTTACAATGAGCAGTTCTTC,CASTSGIYNEQFF
TRBV4-3,TRBJ2-5,TRBD2,-,TGCGCCAGCAGGCCGACTAGCGTTTCGGAGACCCAGTACTTC,CASRPTSVSETQYF
TRBV29-1,TRBJ1-2,-,-,TGCAGCGTTGGGAACAGGGATCGAGGCTATGGCTACACCTTC,CSVGNRDRGYGYTF
TRBV7-3,TRBJ2-3,TRBD2,-,TGTGCCAGCAGCTTAAAGCTAGCGGGAGGGCCCCCAGATACGCAGTATTTT,CASSLKLAGGPPDTQYF